The entry that follows covers one TCR beta chain sequence. Its antigen is as yet unknown. Treatment in this sample: roughly 19 received Ad26.COV2.S at low or high dose, single or two shots; 5 received placebo; per-sample allocation not given. Sampling took place 63 days after the first vaccine or placebo injection. The data originate from a study of Ad26.COV2.S vaccination and SARS-CoV-2 variants. For the study at large: Into the muscle, Ad26.COV2.S was dosed once or twice, 56 days apart.

Study-level results: It was vaccine recipients, not placebo recipients, who had the higher spike-specific TCR breadth. Reported findings describe substantial breadth in spike-specific CD8+ and CD4+ T cell responses following vaccination.

TCRdb's copy holds only in-frame clones and misses some; the assay was immunoSEQ multiplex PCR. The sample lists around 270,000 clones, 70% to 90% occurring once. Trimming removed 3 bases at V and 4 bases at J, with 13 bases between. The CDR3 is 15 residues long. CDR1 SGHAT and CDR2 FQNNGV come from the germline V gene. The TCR originated in a person aged 18-65 years who received the Ad26.COV2.S COVID-19 vaccine or a placebo. The V call is TRBV11-2, the J call TRBJ1-3; D is unresolved. The starting material was peripheral blood, obtained in a trial of Ad26.COV2.S vaccine versus placebo. CDR3 nucleotides: TGTGCCAGCAGCTTTCAGCAGGTTTTCGGAAACACCATATATTTT. It translates to CASSFQQVFGNTIYF.